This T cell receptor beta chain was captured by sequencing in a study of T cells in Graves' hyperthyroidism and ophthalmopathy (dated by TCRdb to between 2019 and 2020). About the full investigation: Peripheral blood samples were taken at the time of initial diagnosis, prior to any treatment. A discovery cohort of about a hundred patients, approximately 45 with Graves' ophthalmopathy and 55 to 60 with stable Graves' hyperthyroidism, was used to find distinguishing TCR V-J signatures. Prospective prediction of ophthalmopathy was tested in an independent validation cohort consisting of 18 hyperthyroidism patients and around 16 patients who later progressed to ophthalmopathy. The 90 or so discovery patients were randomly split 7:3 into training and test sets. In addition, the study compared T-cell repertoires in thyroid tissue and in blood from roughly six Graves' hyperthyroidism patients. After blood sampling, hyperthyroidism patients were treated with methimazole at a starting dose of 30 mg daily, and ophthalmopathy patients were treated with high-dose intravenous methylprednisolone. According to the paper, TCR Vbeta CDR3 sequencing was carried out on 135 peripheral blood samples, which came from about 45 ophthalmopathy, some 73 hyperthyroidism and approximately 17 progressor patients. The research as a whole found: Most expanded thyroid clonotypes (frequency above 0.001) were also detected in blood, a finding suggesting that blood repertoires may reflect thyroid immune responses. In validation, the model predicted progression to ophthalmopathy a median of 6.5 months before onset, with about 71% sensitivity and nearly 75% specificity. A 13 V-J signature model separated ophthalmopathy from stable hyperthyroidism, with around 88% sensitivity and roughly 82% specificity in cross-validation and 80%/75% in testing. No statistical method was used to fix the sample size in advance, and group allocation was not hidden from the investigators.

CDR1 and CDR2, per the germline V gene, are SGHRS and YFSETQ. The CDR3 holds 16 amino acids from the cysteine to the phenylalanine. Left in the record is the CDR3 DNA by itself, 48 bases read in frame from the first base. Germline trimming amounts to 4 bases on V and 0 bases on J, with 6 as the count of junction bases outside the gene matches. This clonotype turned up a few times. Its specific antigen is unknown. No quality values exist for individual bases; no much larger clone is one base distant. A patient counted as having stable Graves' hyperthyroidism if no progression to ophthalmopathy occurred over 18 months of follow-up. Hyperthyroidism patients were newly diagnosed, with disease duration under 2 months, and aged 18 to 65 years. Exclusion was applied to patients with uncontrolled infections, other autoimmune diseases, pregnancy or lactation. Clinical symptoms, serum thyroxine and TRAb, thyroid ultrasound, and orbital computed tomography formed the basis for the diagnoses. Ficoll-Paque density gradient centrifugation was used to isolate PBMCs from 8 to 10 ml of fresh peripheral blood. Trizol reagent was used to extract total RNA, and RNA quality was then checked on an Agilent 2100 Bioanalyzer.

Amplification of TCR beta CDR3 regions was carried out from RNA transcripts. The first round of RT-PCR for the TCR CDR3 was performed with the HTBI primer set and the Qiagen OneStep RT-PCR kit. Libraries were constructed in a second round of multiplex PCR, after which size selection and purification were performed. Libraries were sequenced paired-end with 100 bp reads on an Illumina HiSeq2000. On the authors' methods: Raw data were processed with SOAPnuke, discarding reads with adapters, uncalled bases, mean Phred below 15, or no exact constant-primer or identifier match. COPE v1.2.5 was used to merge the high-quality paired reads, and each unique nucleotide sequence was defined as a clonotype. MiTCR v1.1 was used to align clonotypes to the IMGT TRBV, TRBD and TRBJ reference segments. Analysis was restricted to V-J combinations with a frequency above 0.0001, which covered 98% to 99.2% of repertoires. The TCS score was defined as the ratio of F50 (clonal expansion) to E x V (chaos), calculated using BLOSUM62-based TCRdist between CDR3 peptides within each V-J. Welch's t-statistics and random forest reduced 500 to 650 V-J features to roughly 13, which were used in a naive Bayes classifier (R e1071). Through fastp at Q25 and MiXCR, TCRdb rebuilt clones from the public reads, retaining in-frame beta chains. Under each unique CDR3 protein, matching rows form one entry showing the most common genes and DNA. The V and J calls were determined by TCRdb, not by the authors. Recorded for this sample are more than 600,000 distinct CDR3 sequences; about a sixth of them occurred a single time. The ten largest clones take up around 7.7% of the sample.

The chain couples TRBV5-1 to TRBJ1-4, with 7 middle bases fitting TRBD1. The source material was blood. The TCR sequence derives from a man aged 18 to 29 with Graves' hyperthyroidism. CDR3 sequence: CASSDWGTATNEKLFF. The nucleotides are TGCGCCAGCAGCGACTGGGGGACAGCAACTAATGAAAAACTGTTTTTT.